The 31 T cell receptor beta chains presented below share a single source sample, sequenced in a study of blood T cell repertoires in COVID-19. TCRdb keeps only in-frame clones here, not all; method: immunoSEQ multiplex PCR. The sample lists 150,000 to 200,000 clones, approximately 92% seen once, with 0.53% in the top ten. Material for sequencing was peripheral blood. These receptor sequences come from a man aged 45-65 years with acute or convalescent COVID-19.

This clone has just one count. CDR3 sequence: CASSPVAGGPGEQFF. CDR3 bases: TGTGCCAGCTCACCTGTAGCGGGAGGGCCTGGTGAGCAGTTCTTC. The chain carries TRBV18 and TRBJ2-1; 11 bases fit TRBD2. V lost 3 bases and J lost 9; bases outside the gene matches: 7. Germline V CDR1 and CDR2: KGHSH, LQKENI. The CDR3 extends over 15 amino acids.

The chain's CDR3 is CASSLRPAGGGRTEQYF. DNA for the CDR3: TGCGCCAGCAGCTTGCGCCCTGCGGGGGGCGGGAGGACCGAGCAGTACTTC. The chain couples TRBV5-1 to TRBJ2-7, with 8 bases identical to TRBD2. Germline CDR1 SGHRS, CDR2 YFSETQ. J lost 6 bases, V lost 1 base, and 15 bases had no gene match. CDR3 length: 17 amino acids. The full variable domain, its missing parts supplied by reference TRBV5-1 and TRBJ2-7, is KAGVTQTPRYLIKTRGQQVTLSCSPISGHRSVSWYQQTPGQGLQFLFEYFSETQRNKGNFPGRFSGRQFSNSRSEMNVSTLELGDSALYLCASSLRPAGGGRTEQYFGPGTRLTVT.

The rearrangement uses TRBV24-1 and TRBJ1-1, with a weak D call TRBD1 (6 bases). The CDR3 loop spans 13 amino acids. CDR1 and CDR2 (germline): KGHDR, SFDVKD. The V gene lost 6 bases and the J gene lost 1 base, with 8 bases spanning the gap. This CDR3 reads CATSLTGNTEAFF. DNA of the CDR3: TGTGCCACCAGTTTGACAGGGAACACTGAAGCTTTCTTT.

The rearrangement links TRBV19 to TRBJ1-2; D unclear. V was trimmed by 7 bases and J by 4 bases, leaving 16 bases between them. The CDR3 has 14 amino acids. The V gene's germline CDR1 is LNHDA and CDR2 SQIVND (reference sequence). CDR3 nucleotides: TGTGCCAGTACTCATGGGCAGCAATCCTATGGCTACACCTTC. Translated: CASTHGQQSYGYTF.

This clone was recorded once. The V call is TRBV27, the J call TRBJ2-7, with TRBD1 matching over 8 bases. The V gene's germline CDR1 is MNHEY and CDR2 SMNVEV (reference sequence). V lost 0 bases, J lost 4 bases, and 8 bases stayed unmatched. The CDR3 has 16 amino acids. Written as DNA, the CDR3 is TGTGCCAGCAGTTTATCGCGCCAGGGGGCTGGTTACGAGCAGTACTTC. It is translated as CASSLSRQGAGYEQYF.

This clone turned up a few times. The rearrangement uses TRBV23-1 and TRBJ1-1; no reliable D call. TRBV23-1 is labeled an ORF, and its function is uncertain. The CDR3 is 15 residues long. V lost 2 bases and J 3 bases, leaving 13 bases between the germline ends. The CDR3 DNA is TGCGCCAGCAGTCAAAGCGAGGCATGTCACACTGAAGCTTTCTTT. Its protein product is CASSQSEACHTEAFF.

The rearrangement uses TRBV7-2 and TRBJ1-2, with TRBD1 as a possible D gene (5 bases). V was cut by 1 base and J by 0 bases, with 6 bases left in between. This CDR3 comprises 14 residues. CDR1 SGHTA and CDR2 FQGNSA come from the germline V gene. This CDR3 reads CASSLGGANYGYTF. CDR3 sequence (DNA): TGTGCCAGCAGCTTAGGGGGGGCTAACTATGGCTACACCTTC.

The rearrangement uses TRBV7-2 and TRBJ2-7; 9 positions agree with TRBD2. Germline CDR1 is SGHTA and CDR2 is FQGNSA. The J segment lost 1 base and the V segment lost 5 bases, leaving 6 bases of the junction unmatched. This CDR3 is built from 15 residues. The CDR3 loop reads CASSVLAGTSYEQYF. The CDR3 DNA reads as TGTGCCAGCAGCGTACTAGCGGGCACGTCCTACGAGCAGTACTTC.

Here the CDR3 DNA reads TGTGCCAGCAGTTTACTCGGACTAGCGCGAACCTACGAGCAGTACTTC. Its translation is CASSLLGLARTYEQYF. The chain carries TRBV27 and TRBJ2-7, with 9 positions matching TRBD2. There are 16 residues in the CDR3. Germline values: CDR1 MNHEY, CDR2 SMNVEV (reference sequence). After removal of 2 bases from V and 2 bases from J, the junction contained 7 bases not matched to a gene.

The V and J genes are TRBV6-1 and TRBJ2-7; 11 positions agree with TRBD1. Trimming cost V 3 bases and J 3 bases; bases outside gene matches: 1. The CDR3 extends over 14 amino acids. Germline-derived CDR1 and CDR2 are MNHNS and SASEGT. As DNA, the CDR3 is TGTGCCAGCAGTGAGGGACAGGGGGGCTACGAGCAGTACTTC. The encoded protein is CASSEGQGGYEQYF.

V and J are TRBV15 and TRBJ1-2; D gene uncertain. CDR1 and CDR2 from the germline V gene are LNHNV and YYDKDF (reference sequence). The CDR3 covers 14 residues. Trimming cost V 5 bases and J 4 bases, with 14 bases left between them. Here the CDR3 DNA reads TGTGCCACCAGCCTCCGGTCCGGGGTCTATGGCTACACCTTC. Protein: CATSLRSGVYGYTF.

The chain carries TRBV9 and TRBJ2-3; D is perhaps TRBD1 (6 bases). Germline V gene sequence: CDR1 SGDLS, CDR2 YYNGEE. The CDR3 covers 15 residues. Trimming stripped 0 bases from V and 6 bases from J, with 14 bases between. The CDR3 nucleotides are TGTGCCAGCAGCGTAGCCGGCAGGGGAGTGGATACGCAGTATTTT. It translates to CASSVAGRGVDTQYF.

This clone appeared once. The rearrangement joins TRBV4-2 to TRBJ1-3; 7 bases are shared with TRBD1. Losses at the gene ends were 1 base for V and 4 bases for J; bases not matched to a gene: 4. Germline loops: CDR1 LGHNA, CDR2 YNFKEQ. The CDR3 consists of 15 residues. CDR3 region: CASSQGQGRGNTIYF. For the CDR3, the DNA is TGTGCCAGCAGCCAAGGACAGGGTAGAGGAAACACCATATATTTT.

The chain couples TRBV5-1 to TRBJ1-1; D is perhaps TRBD1 (5 bases). This CDR3 is built from 14 residues. Germline V gene data show CDR1 as SGHRS and CDR2 as YFSETQ. Trimming pared 0 bases from V and 6 bases from J, leaving 12 bases between. CDR3 loop: CASSLAGVKSEAFF. In nucleotides, the CDR3 is TGCGCCAGCAGCTTGGCGGGGGTGAAGTCTGAAGCTTTCTTT. The full variable domain, its missing parts supplied by reference TRBV5-1 and TRBJ1-1, is KAGVTQTPRYLIKTRGQQVTLSCSPISGHRSVSWYQQTPGQGLQFLFEYFSETQRNKGNFPGRFSGRQFSNSRSEMNVSTLELGDSALYLCASSLAGVKSEAFFGQGTRLTVV.

The chain joins TRBV4-1 to TRBJ2-3; maybe TRBD2 (6 bases). This CDR3 comprises 18 residues. The ends were cut back, 4 bases at V and 4 bases at J, with 24 bases in the middle. From germline, CDR1 is MGHRA and CDR2 YSYEKL. The CDR3 region is CASSREIGGTGRADTQYF. The DNA for the CDR3 is TGCGCCAGCAGCCGGGAGATTGGGGGGACGGGGAGAGCAGATACGCAGTATTTT.

The gene calls are TRBV25-1 and TRBJ1-2; TRBD1 aligns across 8 bases. Germline V lookup: CDR1 MGHDK, CDR2 SYGVNS. With 6 bases clipped from V and 8 bases from J, the junction kept 5 bases outside the gene matches. The CDR3 runs to 12 residues. The CDR3 nucleotides are TGTGCCAGCAGCGGACAGGGATGGGGCTACACCTTC. Translating gives CASSGQGWGYTF.

V usage is TRBV24-1 and J usage is TRBJ1-5; D is perhaps TRBD1 (6 bases). CDR3 length equals 15 residues. Germline lookup yields CDR1 KGHDR and CDR2 SFDVKD. The germline V and J ends were trimmed by 5 bases and 0 bases, with 10 bases remaining between them. This CDR3 is CATSGPGVSNQPQHF. CDR3 nucleotides: TGTGCCACCAGTGGGCCAGGGGTTAGCAATCAGCCCCAGCATTTT.

The V and J genes are TRBV2 and TRBJ1-5; 8 positions match TRBD1. Germline V gene data show CDR1 as SNHLY and CDR2 as FYNNEI. The CDR3 is 13 residues long. Trimming cost V 9 bases and J 4 bases; bases outside gene matches: 5. Here the CDR3 reads CASTGTGNQPQHF. The CDR3 DNA reads TGTGCCAGTACCGGGACAGGAAATCAGCCCCAGCATTTT. The full variable domain, completed using reference TRBV2 and TRBJ1-5, is EPEVTQTPSHQVTQMGQEVILRCVPISNHLYFYWYRQILGQKVEFLVSFYNNEISEKSEIFDDQFSVERPDGSNFTLKIRSTKLEDSAMYFCASTGTGNQPQHFGDGTRLSIL.

A single count supports this clone. The J gene is TRBJ1-5, the V gene TRBV6-5; the D gene is possibly TRBD1 (5 bases). Between the trimmed V and J ends, which lost 6 bases and 2 bases, there was a span of 14 bases. The germline CDR1 and CDR2 sequences are MNHEY and SVGAGI. This CDR3 has 15 amino acids. The CDR3 region is CASRPGFSGNQPQHF. The CDR3 DNA sequence: TGTGCCAGCAGACCAGGGTTCAGTGGCAATCAGCCCCAGCATTTT.

The chain is built from TRBV3-1 (or the pseudogene TRBV3-2) and TRBJ1-2, with TRBD1 identical over 9 bases. V lost 1 base and J lost 6; bases outside the gene matches: 3. Germline lookup yields CDR1 LGHDT and CDR2 YNNKEL (reference sequence). There are 14 residues in the CDR3. As DNA, the CDR3 is TGTGCCAGCAGCCAAGGGGGACAGGGACATGGCTACACCTTC. Amino acids: CASSQGGQGHGYTF.

The CDR3 DNA reads as TGTGCCAGCAGCTCCCTCTTTACAGATACGCAGTATTTT. The encoded protein is CASSSLFTDTQYF. The gene calls are TRBV7-2 and TRBJ2-3; D is undetermined. Germline lookup yields CDR1 SGHTA and CDR2 FQGNSA. Trimming pared 4 bases from V and 3 bases from J, leaving 8 bases between. CDR3 size: 13 residues.

This clone occurred a few times. In DNA form, the CDR3 reads TGTGCCAGCAGTTTCGTCCGGTCAGGGCCCCCCCACGAGCAGTACTTC. Protein: CASSFVRSGPPHEQYF. The chain couples TRBV27 to TRBJ2-7, with D tentatively TRBD1 (5 bases). CDR1 is MNHEY and CDR2 is SMNVEV in the germline V gene (reference sequence). The V end lost 3 bases, the J end lost 5 bases, and 20 bases lay between the germline ends. This CDR3 is built from 16 residues.

The chain is built from TRBV10-3 and TRBJ1-3; D not resolved. The germline V gene encodes CDR1 ENHRY and CDR2 SYGVKD. Trimming took off 0 bases at V and 1 base at J, with 7 bases between the two ends. The CDR3 has 15 amino acids. The CDR3, as DNA: TGTGCCATCAGTGAGTCGGCGGATTCTGGAAACACCATATATTTT. Amino acid sequence: CAISESADSGNTIYF.

This chain connects TRBV11-2 to TRBJ2-6; D possibly corresponds to TRBD1 (6 bases). There are 18 residues in the CDR3. V was pared by 5 bases and J by 0 bases, with 17 bases between. CDR1 SGHAT and CDR2 FQNNGV come from the germline V gene. Written as DNA, the CDR3 is TGTGCCAGCAGCCCCCTGACAGGTAGCCTCTCTGGGGCCAACGTCCTGACTTTC. Protein product: CASSPLTGSLSGANVLTF.

The J gene is TRBJ1-6, the V gene TRBV5-1; 9 bases map to TRBD1. V lost 3 bases to trimming and J lost 10 bases; unmatched junction nucleotides: 11. Germline V gene sequence: CDR1 SGHRS, CDR2 YFSETQ. The CDR3 covers 16 residues. CDR3 sequence reads: CASSYSPGQGFSPLHF. For the CDR3, the DNA is TGCGCCAGCAGCTACAGTCCGGGACAGGGATTCTCACCCCTCCACTTT.

This chain joins TRBV21-1 and TRBJ2-7; the table's D call of TRBD1 was not tested on the DNA. TRBV21-1 is designated a pseudogene. This CDR3 is built from 14 residues. CDR3 in amino acids: CASSKDPGGYEQYF. CDR3 nucleotide sequence: TGTGCCAGCAGCAAAGATCCAGGGGGCTACGAGCAGTACTTC.

V and J are TRBV13 and TRBJ2-7; 11 bases are shared with TRBD2. V shed 0 bases and J 5 bases; nucleotides not matched to a gene: 3. Per germline, CDR1 PRHDT and CDR2 FYEKMQ (reference sequence). This CDR3 has 15 residues. This chain's CDR3 is CASSLGPSGRHEQYF. CDR3 bases: TGTGCCAGCAGCTTAGGGCCTAGCGGGAGGCACGAGCAGTACTTC.

The CDR3, as DNA: TGTGCCTGGAGTGTATTTGGTAGCGGGGGGCCCTTCGGGGTCGAGCAGTACGTC. Translated, it gives CAWSVFGSGGPFGVEQYV. The chain is built from TRBV30 and TRBJ2-7, with 10 bases that match TRBD2. The germline V gene encodes CDR1 GTSNPN and CDR2 SVGIG (reference sequence). This CDR3 contains 18 residues. The V gene end was trimmed by 0 bases and the J gene end by 6 bases; junction bases not matched to a gene: 17.

This chain's CDR3 is CASRTGAEQYF. The CDR3 DNA sequence: TGTGCCAGCAGGACAGGGGCCGAGCAGTACTTC. The J gene is TRBJ2-7, the V gene TRBV6-6, with 8 bases aligning to TRBD1. The V segment lost 6 bases and the J segment 6 bases; nucleotides outside the gene matches: 1. CDR3 length: 11 residues. Per germline, CDR1 MNHNY and CDR2 SVGAGI (reference sequence).

The chain couples TRBV6-2 or TRBV6-3 to TRBJ2-3; 7 bases are shared with TRBD2. The CDR3 spans 17 residues. Germline trimming cut 5 bases from V and 2 bases from J; bases unmatched to any gene: 13. Germline V gene lookup returns CDR1 MNHEY and CDR2 SVGEGT. CDR3: CASSGGRGIAATDTQYF. As DNA, the CDR3 is TGTGCCAGCAGTGGAGGGCGGGGGATAGCGGCCACAGATACGCAGTATTTT.

Regarding this clone: One junction end does not reproduce the germline sequence, and a read error may be involved. The rearrangement links TRBV11-2 to TRBJ2-7; 7 bases are a match to TRBD2. This CDR3 has 14 amino acids. The germline CDR1 and CDR2 sequences are SGHAT and FQNNGV. The CDR3 nucleotides read TGTGCCAGCAGCCTCCTCCGGACTGGTGGCGGACTAGACTTC. Protein: CASSLLRTGGGLDF.